The next 31 T cell receptor beta chains were all read from a single sample in a study of shared clonotypes between healthy human individuals. Sequencing used immunoSEQ multiplex PCR; TCRdb keeps in-frame clones, though not all of them. Of roughly 2.2 million clones in the sample, 80% to 95% were seen once. Sequencing was performed on naive CD4+ T cells from PBMCs. The subset is: CD45RA+ positively selected. The receptors here all came from a man younger than 35 in good health. Some clones in this sample may be carry-over from other donors' samples.

This rearrangement joins TRBV25-1 to TRBJ1-2; tentatively, D is TRBD1 (6 bases). V was trimmed by 1 base and J by 8 bases, leaving 20 bases between them. The germline gives CDR1 MGHDK, CDR2 SYGVNS. The CDR3 is 16 residues long. The CDR3 loop reads CASSESTWKGGSGYTF. Here the CDR3 DNA reads TGTGCCAGCAGTGAATCCACCTGGAAGGGGGGATCGGGCTACACCTTC.

About this clone: Other DNA variants within this sample encode the same CDR3. The rearrangement links TRBV5-1 to TRBJ2-6, with TRBD1 matching over 8 bases. The CDR3 totals 17 residues. With V trimmed by 0 bases and J by 1 base, 3 bases remained unmatched. Germline V gene lookup returns CDR1 SGHRS and CDR2 YFSETQ. The CDR3 spells CASSLGQGASGANVLTF. CDR3 DNA: TGCGCCAGCAGCTTGGGTCAGGGGGCGTCTGGGGCCAACGTCCTGACTTTC.

The V call is TRBV12-5, the J call TRBJ2-1; a weak D match, TRBD1 (5 bases). Germline assignment: CDR1 LGHNT and CDR2 FRNRAP. V lost 0 bases and J 2 bases, leaving 14 bases between the germline ends. This CDR3 is built from 17 residues. For the CDR3, the DNA is TGTGCTAGTGGTTTGGTCGGGCAGGGAACCACCTACAATGAGCAGTTCTTC. Residues: CASGLVGQGTTYNEQFF.

Regarding this clone: The sample contains more than one DNA sequence encoding this CDR3. The chain recombines TRBV28 with TRBJ2-6, with D hard to call. Trimming took off 6 bases at V and 4 bases at J, with 4 bases between the two ends. In germline, CDR1 is MDHEN, CDR2 SYDVKM. The CDR3 consists of 12 residues. In DNA form, the CDR3 reads TGTGCCAGCAGCACCGGGGCCAACGTCCTGACTTTC. Protein sequence: CASSTGANVLTF.

V and J are TRBV6-5 and TRBJ1-1; D might be TRBD1 (6 bases). CDR1 is MNHEY and CDR2 is SVGAGI in the germline V gene. The CDR3 has 15 residues. V was shortened by 0 bases and J by 4 bases, with 12 bases between the two germline ends. The CDR3 bases are TGTGCCAGCAGTTACTCTGGTGGGGGGCCCACTGAAGCTTTCTTT. This gives the protein CASSYSGGGPTEAFF.

This clone was seen once. The chain employs TRBV28 and TRBJ1-4; 7 nucleotides line up with TRBD1. Germline CDR1 and CDR2: MDHEN and SYDVKM. The CDR3 runs to 15 residues. Trimming removed 10 bases from V and 2 bases from J; junction bases left unmatched: 10. The CDR3 sequence: CATQQGGATNEKLFF. CDR3 nucleotides: TGTGCCACCCAGCAGGGGGGGGCCACTAATGAAAAACTGTTTTTT.

The chain has TRBV7-2 and TRBJ1-2, with D uncertain. Germline assignment: CDR1 SGHTA and CDR2 FQGNSA. The CDR3 runs to 16 residues. The V end lost 4 bases, the J end lost 2 bases, and 17 bases lay between the germline ends. The CDR3 sequence: CASSSSLVFSNYGYTF. DNA of the CDR3: TGTGCCAGCAGCTCAAGTCTGGTTTTTTCCAACTATGGCTACACCTTC.

The chain employs TRBV19 and TRBJ2-3, with TRBD1 matching over 8 bases. The J segment lost 4 bases and the V segment lost 10 bases, leaving 7 bases of the junction unmatched. The CDR3 has 13 residues. CDR1 and CDR2 (germline): LNHDA, SQIVND (reference sequence). CDR3 in amino acids: CATSTGVADTQYF. CDR3 nucleotides: TGTGCCACCTCGACAGGGGTTGCAGATACGCAGTATTTT.

A word on this clone: Given the absence of the conserved phenylalanine or tryptophan at the CDR3 end, a read error is likely. The DNA is left out, because the CDR3 cannot be placed on it with certainty; the CDR3 is given as TCRdb lists it. The CDR3 loop is CSAGQTVL. The rearrangement links TRBV20-1 to TRBJ1-1; the D call of TRBD1 is as the table states it, not checked on the DNA. Looked up from germline, CDR1 is DFQATT and CDR2 is SNEGSKA (reference sequence). The CDR3 is made up of 8 amino acids, end residues included.

The chain employs TRBV5-1 and TRBJ2-5; tentative D call: TRBD2 (6 bases). This CDR3 contains 13 residues. Germline-derived CDR1 and CDR2 are SGHRS and YFSETQ. V lost 7 bases and J 4 bases, leaving 14 bases between the germline ends. Written as DNA, the CDR3 is TGCGCCAGCGGTGGAGGGCCAGGAGAGACCCAGTACTTC. It is translated as CASGGGPGETQYF. The full variable domain, its missing parts supplied by reference TRBV5-1 and TRBJ2-5, is KAGVTQTPRYLIKTRGQQVTLSCSPISGHRSVSWYQQTPGQGLQFLFEYFSETQRNKGNFPGRFSGRQFSNSRSEMNVSTLELGDSALYLCASGGGPGETQYFGPGTRLLVL.

The chain uses TRBV7-2 and TRBJ2-5; 8 nucleotides align to TRBD2. Germline V lookup: CDR1 SGHTA, CDR2 FQGNSA. The V and J ends lost 5 bases and 5 bases, in that order; junction bases with no gene match: 13. This CDR3 comprises 16 residues. The DNA of the CDR3 is TGTGCCAGCAGCCCTGAGAGAGCGGGAGTTTGGGAGACCCAGTACTTC. It specifies CASSPERAGVWETQYF.

The chain combines TRBV28 with TRBJ2-1; TRBD2 matches 7 bases. V lost 8 bases to trimming and J lost 0 bases; unmatched junction nucleotides: 7. The CDR3 covers 15 residues. Per the germline V gene, CDR1 is MDHEN and CDR2 is SYDVKM. CDR3 residues: CASLDLADSYNEQFF. As DNA, the CDR3 is TGTGCCAGCTTAGACCTAGCGGACTCCTACAATGAGCAGTTCTTC.

The chain carries TRBV5-1 and TRBJ1-4, with TRBD1 as a possible D gene (6 bases). V lost 0 bases and J 8 bases, leaving 17 bases between the germline ends. CDR1 and CDR2 (germline): SGHRS, YFSETQ. The CDR3 is made up of 16 amino acids. The CDR3 nucleotides are TGCGCCAGCAGCTTGGAATCCAGCAGGGGCCCGGAAAAACTGTTTTTT. Residues: CASSLESSRGPEKLFF.

V is TRBV7-9 and J is TRBJ2-7; possibly TRBD2 for D (5 bases). Trimming took 1 base from V and 7 from J, leaving 11 bases between them. CDR3 length: 13 residues. From germline, CDR1 is SEHNR and CDR2 FQNEAQ (reference sequence). The CDR3 region is CASSLEVGGEQYF. The CDR3 DNA reads as TGTGCCAGCAGCTTAGAGGTGGGCGGGGAGCAGTACTTC.

This chain links TRBV7-8 with TRBJ2-7; 12 bases align to TRBD2. Germline trimming cut 1 base from V and 3 bases from J; bases unmatched to any gene: 1. CDR1 is SGHVS and CDR2 is FQNEAQ in the germline V gene. The CDR3 is 15 amino acids. CDR3 loop: CASSLGLAGVYEQYF. CDR3 sequence (DNA): TGTGCCAGCAGCTTAGGACTAGCGGGGGTCTACGAGCAGTACTTC.

This clone has a single count. V and J are TRBV9 and TRBJ2-3, with D perhaps TRBD2 (6 bases). This CDR3 is built from 15 residues. With 0 bases removed from V and 5 bases from J, the gap between germline ends came to 13 bases. Germline CDR1 is SGDLS and CDR2 is YYNGEE. The DNA for the CDR3 is TGTGCCAGCAGCGTAGGCGGGGTCCATGGAGATACGCAGTATTTT. Encoded protein: CASSVGGVHGDTQYF.

The V and J genes are TRBV4-1 and TRBJ2-7, with a weak D call TRBD2 (5 bases). This CDR3 region has 13 residues. The germline CDR1 and CDR2 sequences are MGHRA and YSYEKL. V was pared by 4 bases and J by 5 bases, with 12 bases between. The CDR3 region is CASSPQQRDEQYF. The CDR3 bases are TGCGCCAGCAGCCCACAACAGAGGGACGAGCAGTACTTC.

The chain couples TRBV6-5 to TRBJ1-4; D remains ambiguous. Trimming cost V 6 bases and J 1 base, with 3 bases left between them. The CDR3 length is 12 residues. Germline CDR1 reads MNHEY; CDR2 reads SVGAGI. In DNA form, the CDR3 reads TGTGCCAGCAGGCAAACTAATGAAAAACTGTTTTTT. It codes for CASRQTNEKLFF.

The V gene is TRBV19, the J gene TRBJ2-5, with 16 bases aligning to TRBD2. Looked up from germline, CDR1 is LNHDA and CDR2 is SQIVND (reference sequence). CDR3 length: 19 amino acids. After removal of 0 bases from V and 6 bases from J, the junction contained 10 bases not matched to a gene. CDR3 in DNA: TGTGCCAGTAGTATAGATCCGGGACTAGCGGGAGGGCCAGTTCAGACCCAGTACTTC. Encoded protein: CASSIDPGLAGGPVQTQYF.

Note on this clone: The sample carries other DNA sequences with the same CDR3. The rearrangement links TRBV7-3 to TRBJ2-5; a weak D match, TRBD2 (6 bases). Germline CDR1 SGHTA, CDR2 FQGTGA. The CDR3 contains 15 residues. V was pared by 1 base and J by 0 bases, with 9 bases between. The CDR3 DNA follows: TGTGCCAGCAGCTTAATCCCGGGGGACCAAGAGACCCAGTACTTC. Residues: CASSLIPGDQETQYF.

The chain is built from TRBV5-6 and TRBJ2-1, with 7 bases aligning to TRBD2. Germline CDR1 SGHDT, CDR2 YYEEEE. V lost 4 bases, J lost 2 bases, and 6 bases stayed unmatched. This CDR3 region has 15 residues. The CDR3 sequence: CASSGPGGTYNEQFF. The CDR3 DNA follows: TGTGCCAGCAGCGGACCGGGGGGTACCTACAATGAGCAGTTCTTC.

This chain joins TRBV7-9 and TRBJ1-5, with 9 bases identical to TRBD1. V gave up 6 bases and J gave up 0 bases; unmatched junction bases: 3. The germline V gene has CDR1 SEHNR and CDR2 FQNEAQ (reference sequence). This CDR3 has 15 residues. CDR3 in DNA: TGTGCCAGCAGTCGGACAGGGGATAGCAATCAGCCCCAGCATTTT. The encoded protein is CASSRTGDSNQPQHF.

The chain couples TRBV28 to TRBJ1-5; D gene unclear. Germline assignment: CDR1 MDHEN and CDR2 SYDVKM. The CDR3 spans 16 residues. The V gene lost 1 base and the J gene lost 0 bases, with 10 bases spanning the gap. The CDR3 region is CASSLSGSNSNQPQHF. As DNA, the CDR3 is TGTGCCAGCAGTTTATCGGGCAGTAATAGCAATCAGCCCCAGCATTTT.

This chain connects TRBV7-2 to TRBJ2-7; TRBD2 agrees at 13 bases. Germline V gene sequence: CDR1 SGHTA, CDR2 FQGNSA. The CDR3 loop spans 17 amino acids. The J segment lost 2 bases and the V segment lost 5 bases, leaving 9 bases of the junction unmatched. This CDR3 is CASSRQGTSGTTYEQYF. The CDR3 DNA follows: TGTGCCAGCAGCCGCCAGGGGACTAGCGGGACTACCTACGAGCAGTACTTC.

V and J are TRBV12-5 and TRBJ1-6; maybe TRBD1 (6 bases). Germline V gene lookup returns CDR1 LGHNT and CDR2 FRNRAP. The CDR3 is made up of 13 amino acids. The V gene lost 1 base and the J gene lost 9 bases, with 7 bases spanning the gap. The CDR3 bases are TGTGCTAGTGGTTTGGAGACAGGTTCACCCCTCCACTTT. It translates to CASGLETGSPLHF.

On this clone: This same CDR3 is encoded by further DNA sequences in the sample. The chain employs TRBV2 and TRBJ2-7; the D is unclear. Trimming left V 6 bases short and J 0 bases short, with 9 bases between. CDR3 length: 13 amino acids. Germline V gives CDR1 SNHLY, CDR2 FYNNEI. The CDR3 bases are TGTGCCAGCAGCCTGGGCAGCTCCTACGAGCAGTACTTC. Protein product: CASSLGSSYEQYF.

This chain links TRBV7-2 with TRBJ2-6; D perhaps matches TRBD1 (6 bases). Trimming cost V 2 bases and J 2 bases, with 10 bases left between them. The CDR3 has 16 amino acids. Germline V gene lookup returns CDR1 SGHTA and CDR2 FQGNSA. CDR3 DNA: TGTGCCAGCAGCTTATACACAGGGCCTGGGGCCAACGTCCTGACTTTC. Translating it yields CASSLYTGPGANVLTF.

This chain uses TRBV5-6 with TRBJ2-3, with unresolved D. The CDR3 extends over 15 amino acids. V lost 0 bases and J 0 bases, leaving 8 bases between the germline ends. Germline V gene data show CDR1 as SGHDT and CDR2 as YYEEEE. The CDR3 spells CASSLVDGSTDTQYF. The CDR3 DNA follows: TGTGCCAGCAGCTTGGTCGACGGTAGCACAGATACGCAGTATTTT.

This clone occurred once. The rearrangement joins TRBV30 to TRBJ2-5, with D unresolved. From germline, CDR1 is GTSNPN and CDR2 SVGIG (reference sequence). The CDR3 is made up of 12 amino acids. The ends were cut back, 0 bases at V and 5 bases at J, with 7 bases in the middle. DNA of the CDR3: TGTGCCTGGAGTGTACGATCGGAGACCCAGTACTTC. Translating gives CAWSVRSETQYF.

The rearrangement uses TRBV18 and TRBJ2-1; D is undetermined. V was cut by 2 bases and J by 0 bases, with 5 bases left in between. Germline values: CDR1 KGHSH, CDR2 LQKENI. CDR3 length: 14 residues. The CDR3 reads CASSPRSSYNEQFF. CDR3 nucleotides: TGTGCCAGCTCACCAAGGAGCTCCTACAATGAGCAGTTCTTC.

This chain joins TRBV7-9 and TRBJ2-3; TRBD1 is a possible D gene (6 bases). The CDR3 has 15 residues. Germline CDR1 SEHNR, CDR2 FQNEAQ (reference sequence). V was trimmed by 5 bases and J by 2 bases, leaving 14 bases between them. CDR3 loop: CASSLTGLVTDTQYF. CDR3 coding DNA: TGTGCCAGCAGCCTTACAGGGTTGGTCACAGATACGCAGTATTTT.